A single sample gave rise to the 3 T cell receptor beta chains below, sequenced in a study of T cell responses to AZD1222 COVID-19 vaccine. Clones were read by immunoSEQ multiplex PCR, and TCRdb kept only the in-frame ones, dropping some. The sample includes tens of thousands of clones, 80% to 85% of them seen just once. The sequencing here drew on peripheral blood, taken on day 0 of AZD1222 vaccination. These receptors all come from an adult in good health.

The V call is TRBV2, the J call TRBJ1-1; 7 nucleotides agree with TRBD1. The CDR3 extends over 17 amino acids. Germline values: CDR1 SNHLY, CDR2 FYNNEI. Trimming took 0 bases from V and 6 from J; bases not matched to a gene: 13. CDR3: CASSEASLDREGSEAFF. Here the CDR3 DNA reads TGTGCCAGCAGTGAAGCGTCCCTTGACAGGGAGGGGTCTGAAGCTTTCTTT.

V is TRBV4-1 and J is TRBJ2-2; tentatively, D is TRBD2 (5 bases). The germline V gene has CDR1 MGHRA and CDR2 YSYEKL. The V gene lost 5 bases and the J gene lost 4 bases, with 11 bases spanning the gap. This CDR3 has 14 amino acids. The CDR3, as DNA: TGCGCCAGCAGCTCCGGGGTTTCCACCGGGGAGCTGTTTTTT. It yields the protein CASSSGVSTGELFF.

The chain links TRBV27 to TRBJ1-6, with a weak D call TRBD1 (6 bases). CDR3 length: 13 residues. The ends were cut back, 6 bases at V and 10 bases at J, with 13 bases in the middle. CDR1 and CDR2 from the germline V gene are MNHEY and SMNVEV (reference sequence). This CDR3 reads CASRIQGKSPLHF. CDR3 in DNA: TGTGCCAGCAGGATACAGGGAAAATCACCCCTCCACTTT.